Included here is one T cell receptor beta chain sequence, with context. Its antigen is undetermined. When the RNA was reverse transcribed, random hexamers were used with an input of roughly 0.5 to 1 ug. The authors amplified TCR beta CDR3 across 54 Vbeta and 13 Jbeta using immunoSEQ multiplex PCR. TCRdb re-analysed the immunoSEQ multiplex PCR reads in MiXCR, keeping a single row per CDR3 protein. Of about 430,000 distinct CDR3 sequences listed, more than 80% are singletons. From blood CD8+ and CD4+ T cells, TCR beta sequences were generated. Relapsing-remitting disease, either stable or active, was present in the treatment-naive patients who were the multiple sclerosis controls. Germline V gene sequence: CDR1 LNHDA, CDR2 SQIVND (reference sequence). This CDR3 comprises 14 residues. V was shortened by 5 bases and J by 5 bases, with 15 bases between the two germline ends. This entry is derived from a study of CD8 T cells in Susac syndrome.

Overall study results and limits: As the study acknowledged, the number of individuals in its TCR sequencing and HLA analysis was relatively small.

The specimen sequenced was CD8+ T cells from PBMCs. The clonotype originates from a human donor with multiple sclerosis. The chain recombines TRBV19 with TRBJ1-1; D is uncertain. For the CDR3, the DNA is TGTGCCAGTAGTTATGGGCAGGCGGGGACTGAAGCTTTCTTT. Protein: CASSYGQAGTEAFF.